This T cell receptor beta chain stems from a study of post-analysis software for immune sequencing data. Regarding the study as a whole: There were several TRBV segments more frequent in patients than controls, and TRBV5-6, TRBV5-1 and TRBV20-1 were among them.

Unique molecular identifiers tagged the TCR beta cDNA libraries. cDNA molecules numbering about 490,000 came from roughly 1 to 10 million T cells. TCRdb processed the PCR reads anew with MiXCR; each CDR3 protein has one entry. Among about half a million distinct CDR3 sequences listed, less than 40% were seen once. There are a few counts of this clonotype. Its antigen is as yet unknown. V shed 3 bases and J shed 5 bases, with 10 bases lying between them. Germline V gene data show CDR1 as MNHEY and CDR2 as SMNVEV (reference sequence). The CDR3 consists of 14 residues. This sequence was found in a girl aged 2-17 years with multiple sclerosis. Sequenced input: blood. The chain uses TRBV27 and TRBJ1-4, with no clear D. CDR3 coding DNA: TGTGCCAGCAGTTTGTTAGGGATAAATGAAAAACTGTTTTTT. This sequence encodes CASSLLGINEKLFF.